This T cell receptor (beta chain) was sequenced for a study of chemoradiotherapy in HPV16-positive cancers. The table came from immunoSEQ multiplex PCR; TCRdb's copy has only in-frame clones and leaves some out. The sample carries tens of thousands of clones, over 90% recorded once. The sample consisted of blood, taken from a patient who underwent chemoradiotherapy. This receptor was identified in a human donor with HPV-associated anogenital cancer.

The CDR3: CAISEAGAETQYF. The CDR3 DNA follows: TGTGCCATCAGTGAGGCGGGGGCAGAGACCCAGTACTTC. The chain links TRBV10-3 to TRBJ2-5; weak D call: TRBD2 (7 bases). This CDR3 has 13 residues. Germline V gene lookup returns CDR1 ENHRY and CDR2 SYGVKD. Trimming removed 2 bases at V and 4 bases at J, with 8 bases between.